Listed below are T cell receptor beta chains from one sample, sequenced in a study of CD8 T cells in Susac syndrome. TCRdb reprocessed the immunoSEQ multiplex PCR reads via MiXCR and lists one record per CDR3 protein. The sample lists approximately 200,000 distinct CDR3 sequences; approximately 90% were seen once. The source material was CD8+ T cells from PBMCs. Every receptor here comes from a human donor with multiple sclerosis. Both conserved end residues are part of each CDR3. Fields, in order: V gene, D gene, clone size, J gene, CDR3 protein, CDR3 DNA. The D gene is left open where the match is weak. For some rows the clone size is stated as once, few or many, or as a class when expanded; others skip it.

TRBV2,NA,NA,TRBJ2-2,CASRAYSGTGELFF,TGTGCCAGCAGAGCCTATAGCGGCACCGGGGAGCTGTTTTTT
TRBV6-6,NA,few,TRBJ2-7,CASSSADSYEQYF,TGTGCCAGCAGCAGCGCAGATTCCTACGAGCAGTACTTC
TRBV9,NA,NA,TRBJ2-7,CASSASGDGSRNAYEQYF,TGTGCCAGCAGCGCGTCGGGGGACGGCTCGCGGAATGCTTACGAGCAGTACTTC
TRBV12-3/TRBV12-4,TRBD1,once,TRBJ1-1,CASSETGTGPMNTEAFF,TGTGCCAGCAGCGAGACCGGGACAGGGCCCATGAACACTGAAGCTTTCTTT
TRBV7-8,NA,NA,TRBJ2-3,CASKGGGGPTDTQYF,TGTGCCAGCAAAGGAGGGGGGGGCCCCACAGATACGCAGTATTTT
TRBV11-3,TRBD2,NA,TRBJ2-7,CASSPWTSGGKAYEQYF,TGTGCCAGCAGCCCTTGGACTAGCGGGGGAAAAGCCTACGAGCAGTACTTC
TRBV9,NA,NA,TRBJ2-2,CASSGTQNTGELFF,TGTGCCAGCAGCGGGACACAGAACACCGGGGAGCTGTTTTTT
TRBV20-1,NA,NA,TRBJ1-4,CSARDLGGARLGRLNEKLFF,TGCAGTGCTAGAGATCTTGGGGGAGCCCGCTTGGGGAGACTTAATGAAAAACTGTTTTTT
TRBV20-1,TRBD2,NA,TRBJ2-7,CSADLTSGPNSDGYEQYF,TGCAGTGCTGACTTGACTAGCGGGCCGAACTCGGACGGGTACGAGCAGTACTTC
TRBV2,NA,few,TRBJ1-1,CASTGGGNTEAFF,TGTGCCAGCACCGGGGGCGGGAACACTGAAGCTTTCTTT
TRBV2,TRBD2,NA,TRBJ2-1,CASSDLAGVSYNEQFF,TGTGCCAGCAGTGATTTAGCGGGAGTATCCTACAATGAGCAGTTCTTC
TRBV3-1,NA,NA,TRBJ1-1,CASSQFGASAWNTEAFF,TGTGCCAGCAGCCAATTCGGAGCTTCCGCCTGGAACACTGAAGCTTTCTTT
TRBV2,TRBD1,NA,TRBJ2-7,CASGQATYEQYF,TGTGCCAGCGGACAGGCAACCTACGAGCAGTACTTC
TRBV10-1,NA,NA,TRBJ2-5,CASSEDRLQETQYF,TGCGCCAGCAGTGAGGATAGGCTCCAAGAGACCCAGTACTTC
TRBV20-1,TRBD2,NA,TRBJ2-3,CSARESLADPDTQYF,TGCAGTGCTAGAGAAAGCCTAGCGGACCCAGATACGCAGTATTTT
TRBV24-1,TRBD2,NA,TRBJ2-5,CATSELAGGQETQYF,TGTGCCACCAGTGAGTTAGCGGGGGGACAGGAGACCCAGTACTTC
TRBV7-9,NA,NA,TRBJ2-3,CASSLVRADTQYF,TGTGCCAGCAGCTTAGTTAGGGCGGATACGCAGTATTTT
TRBV12-3/TRBV12-4,NA,NA,TRBJ2-5,CASSPVAGTIQETQYF,TGTGCCAGCAGCCCCGTGGCGGGGACGATCCAAGAGACCCAGTACTTC
TRBV15,TRBD2,NA,TRBJ2-1,CATSRGMTSGPYNEQFF,TGTGCCACCAGCAGAGGGATGACTAGCGGGCCGTACAATGAGCAGTTCTTC
TRBV6-2/TRBV6-3,TRBD2,NA,TRBJ2-5,CASRLAGEETQYF,TGTGCCAGCAGACTAGCGGGAGAGGAGACCCAGTACTTC
TRBV5-4,NA,NA,TRBJ2-2,CASSFTGMGRHTGELFF,TGTGCCAGCAGCTTCACGGGAATGGGCCGGCACACCGGGGAGCTGTTTTTT
TRBV12-3/TRBV12-4,NA,NA,TRBJ1-3,CASSGRWSGNTIYF,TGTGCCAGCAGTGGACGGTGGTCTGGAAACACCATATATTTT
TRBV15,NA,NA,TRBJ2-7,CATSGAEYEQYF,TGTGCCACCTCGGGGGCGGAATACGAGCAGTACTTC
TRBV20-1,NA,NA,TRBJ2-7,CSAPRGGARYEQYF,TGCAGTGCACCAAGGGGGGGGGCGAGGTACGAGCAGTACTTC
TRBV7-9,TRBD1,once,TRBJ2-3,CASRDRGLSTDTQYF,TGTGCCAGCAGGGACAGGGGGCTGAGCACAGATACGCAGTATTTT
TRBV12-5,NA,NA,TRBJ2-2,CASGPGRDTGELFF,TGTGCTAGTGGACCGGGACGGGACACCGGGGAGCTGTTTTTT
TRBV6-5,TRBD1,NA,TRBJ1-3,CASSSAILRGTGSSGNTIYF,TGTGCCAGCAGTTCCGCGATCCTTCGAGGGACAGGCAGCTCTGGAAACACCATATATTTT
TRBV7-9,NA,NA,TRBJ2-7,CASSPGLVYEQYF,TGTGCCAGCAGCCCTGGACTGGTCTACGAGCAGTACTTC
TRBV6-2/TRBV6-3,NA,NA,TRBJ2-7,CASERTGFLYEQYF,TGTGCCAGCGAGAGGACGGGATTCCTCTACGAGCAGTACTTC
TRBV6-5,NA,NA,TRBJ1-1,CASSYTSTENKAFF,TGTGCCAGCAGTTACACTTCGACCGAGAACAAAGCTTTCTTT
TRBV7-9,NA,few,TRBJ2-7,CASSLSRSSYEQYF,TGTGCCAGCAGCTTAAGCAGAAGCTCCTACGAGCAGTACTTC
TRBV27,NA,NA,TRBJ2-7,CASSLSNGHYEQYF,TGTGCCAGCAGCCTGTCTAACGGCCATTACGAGCAGTACTTC
TRBV4-1,TRBD2,NA,TRBJ2-7,CASSQDERGYEQYF,TGCGCCAGCAGCCAAGATGAGCGGGGCTACGAGCAGTACTTC
TRBV5-1,NA,NA,TRBJ2-7,CASSFRGLPYYEQHF,TGCGCCAGCAGCTTCAGGGGCCTACCATACTACGAGCAGCACTTC
TRBV7-8,TRBD1,NA,TRBJ1-2,CASSPLGQGERWDYGYTF,TGTGCCAGCAGCCCCCTTGGGCAGGGGGAGAGGTGGGACTATGGCTACACCTTC
TRBV12-3/TRBV12-4,NA,NA,TRBJ1-2,CASSWGGGAYGYTF,TGTGCCAGCAGTTGGGGAGGGGGTGCCTATGGCTACACCTTC
TRBV9,TRBD1,NA,TRBJ1-2,CASHGTVNYGYTF,TGTGCCAGCCACGGGACAGTAAACTATGGCTACACCTTC
TRBV27,NA,NA,TRBJ2-3,CASSLSLSDTQYF,TGTGCCAGCAGTTTATCGTTAAGCGATACGCAGTATTTT
TRBV5-1,NA,NA,TRBJ2-5,CASSFGSTQETQYF,TGCGCCAGCAGCTTCGGGTCCACACAAGAGACCCAGTACTTC
TRBV7-9,NA,NA,TRBJ1-4,CASSFTENEKLFF,TGTGCCAGCAGCTTCACGGAGAATGAAAAACTGTTTTTT
TRBV4-1,NA,NA,TRBJ2-3,CASSQALQTDTQYF,TGCGCCAGCAGCCAGGCCCTTCAGACAGATACGCAGTATTTT
TRBV6-1,NA,few,TRBJ2-2,CASTPNRASYLEELFF,TGTGCCAGCACCCCCAACCGGGCTAGCTATCTGGAGGAGCTGTTTTTT
TRBV19,NA,NA,TRBJ1-3,CASSTRDSSGNTIYF,TGTGCCAGTAGTACACGGGATTCCTCTGGAAACACCATATATTTT
TRBV19,NA,NA,TRBJ2-7,CASSITSSYEQYF,TGTGCCAGTAGTATAACTAGCTCCTACGAGCAGTACTTC
TRBV4-3,TRBD2,NA,TRBJ2-1,CASSQDLVSGAEQFF,TGCGCCAGCAGCCAAGATTTGGTTAGCGGGGCCGAGCAGTTCTTC
TRBV13,NA,NA,TRBJ1-1,CASSLSGQLNTEAFF,TGTGCCAGCAGCTTGAGCGGACAGCTGAACACTGAAGCTTTCTTT
TRBV4-3,NA,NA,TRBJ2-5,CASSLGLGETQYF,TGCGCCAGCAGCCTAGGACTGGGGGAGACCCAGTACTTC
TRBV7-2,TRBD2,NA,TRBJ2-1,CASSFLREGYNEQFF,TGTGCCAGCAGCTTCCTGCGGGAGGGCTACAATGAGCAGTTCTTC
TRBV4-1,NA,NA,TRBJ1-1,CASSHRNTEAFF,TGCGCCAGCAGCCATCGGAACACTGAAGCTTTCTTT
TRBV5-1,TRBD2,NA,TRBJ2-3,CASSLATAGGQADTQYF,TGCGCCAGCAGCTTGGCCACAGCGGGGGGGCAAGCAGATACGCAGTATTTT
TRBV20-1,NA,NA,TRBJ1-1,CSARPQGGMNTEAFF,TGCAGTGCTAGACCACAGGGAGGGATGAACACTGAAGCTTTCTTT
TRBV6-5,NA,once,TRBJ1-4,CASMDAQATNEKLFF,TGTGCCAGCATGGACGCTCAGGCAACTAATGAAAAACTGTTTTTT
TRBV12-5,TRBD1,NA,TRBJ1-6,CASGLGGGRNSPLHF,TGTGCTAGTGGTTTGGGAGGGGGCAGGAATTCACCCCTCCACTTT
TRBV5-1,NA,NA,TRBJ2-1,CASSLGELAYNEQFF,TGCGCCAGCAGCTTGGGGGAGTTGGCCTACAATGAGCAGTTCTTC
TRBV6-5,NA,NA,TRBJ1-1,CASSYSSGVNTEAFF,TGTGCCAGCAGTTACTCGAGCGGTGTGAACACTGAAGCTTTCTTT
TRBV4-3,TRBD1,once,TRBJ1-1,CASSQGDAQGAPTEAFF,TGCGCCAGCAGCCAAGGGGATGCGCAGGGGGCGCCCACTGAAGCTTTCTTT
TRBV2,NA,NA,TRBJ2-3,CASSDNTFIASTDTQYF,TGTGCCAGCAGTGACAACACCTTCATCGCCAGCACAGATACGCAGTATTTT
TRBV9,NA,NA,TRBJ1-1,CASSVGKGTEAFF,TGTGCCAGCAGCGTAGGTAAGGGCACTGAAGCTTTCTTT
TRBV7-9,NA,NA,TRBJ1-2,CASSLSQFYGYTF,TGTGCCAGCAGCTTATCACAGTTCTATGGCTACACCTTC
TRBV6-1,NA,NA,TRBJ1-2,CASTDAGRTYRTSYGYTF,TGTGCCAGCACCGATGCTGGCAGAACGTATAGGACAAGCTATGGCTACACCTTC